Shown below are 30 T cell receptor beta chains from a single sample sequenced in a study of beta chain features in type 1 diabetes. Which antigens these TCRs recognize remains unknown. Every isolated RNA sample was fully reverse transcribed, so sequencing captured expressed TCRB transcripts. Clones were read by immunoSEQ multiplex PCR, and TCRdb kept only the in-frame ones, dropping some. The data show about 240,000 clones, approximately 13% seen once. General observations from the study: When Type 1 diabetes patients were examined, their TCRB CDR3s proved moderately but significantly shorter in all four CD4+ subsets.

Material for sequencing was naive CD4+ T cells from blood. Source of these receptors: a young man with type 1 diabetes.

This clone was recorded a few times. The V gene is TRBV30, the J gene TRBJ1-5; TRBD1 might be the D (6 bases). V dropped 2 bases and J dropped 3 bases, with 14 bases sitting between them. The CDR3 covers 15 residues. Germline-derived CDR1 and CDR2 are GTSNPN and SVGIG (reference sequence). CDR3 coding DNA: TGTGCCTGGAGTAAGGCAGGGGAACCCAATCAGCCCCAGCATTTT. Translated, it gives CAWSKAGEPNQPQHF.

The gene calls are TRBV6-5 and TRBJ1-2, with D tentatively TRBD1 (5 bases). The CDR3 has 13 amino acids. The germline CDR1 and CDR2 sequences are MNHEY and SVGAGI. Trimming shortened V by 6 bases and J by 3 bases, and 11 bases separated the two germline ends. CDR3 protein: CASSPTAYYGYTF. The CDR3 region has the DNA TGTGCCAGCAGCCCGACAGCATACTATGGCTACACCTTC.

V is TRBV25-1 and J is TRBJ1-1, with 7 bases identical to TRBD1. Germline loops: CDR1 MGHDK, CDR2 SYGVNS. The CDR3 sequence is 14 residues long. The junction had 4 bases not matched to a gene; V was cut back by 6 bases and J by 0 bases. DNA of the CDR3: TGTGCCAGCAGGAGGGACAGCATGAACACTGAAGCTTTCTTT. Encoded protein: CASRRDSMNTEAFF. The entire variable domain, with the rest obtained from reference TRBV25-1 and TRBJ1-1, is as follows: EADIYQTPRYLVIGTGKKITLECSQTMGHDKMYWYQQDPGMELHLIHYSYGVNSTEKGDLSSESTVSRIRTEHFPLTLESARPSHTSQYLCASRRDSMNTEAFFGQGTRLTVV.

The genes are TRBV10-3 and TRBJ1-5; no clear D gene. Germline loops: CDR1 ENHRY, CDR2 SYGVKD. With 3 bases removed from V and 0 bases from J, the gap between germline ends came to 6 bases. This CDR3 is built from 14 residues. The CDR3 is CAISDRGSNQPQHF. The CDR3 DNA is TGTGCCATCAGTGATCGGGGTAGCAATCAGCCCCAGCATTTT.

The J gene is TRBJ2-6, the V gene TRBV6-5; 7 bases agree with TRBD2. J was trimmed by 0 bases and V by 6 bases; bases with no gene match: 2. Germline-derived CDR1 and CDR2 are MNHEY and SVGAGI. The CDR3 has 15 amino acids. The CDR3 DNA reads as TGTGCCAGCAGCCGACTAGCCTCTGGGGCCAACGTCCTGACTTTC. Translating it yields CASSRLASGANVLTF.

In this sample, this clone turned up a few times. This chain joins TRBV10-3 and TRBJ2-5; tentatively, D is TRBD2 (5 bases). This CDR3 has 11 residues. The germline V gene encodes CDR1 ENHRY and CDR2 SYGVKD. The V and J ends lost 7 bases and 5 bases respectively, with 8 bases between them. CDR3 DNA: TGTGCCATCATGACGGGGGAGACCCAGTACTTC. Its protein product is CAIMTGETQYF.

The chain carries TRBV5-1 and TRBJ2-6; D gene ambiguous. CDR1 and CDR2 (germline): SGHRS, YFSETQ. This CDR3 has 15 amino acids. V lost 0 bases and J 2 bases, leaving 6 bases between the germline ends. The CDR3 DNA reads TGCGCCAGCAGCTTGGGTCCTGCTGGGGCCAACGTCCTGACTTTC. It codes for CASSLGPAGANVLTF.

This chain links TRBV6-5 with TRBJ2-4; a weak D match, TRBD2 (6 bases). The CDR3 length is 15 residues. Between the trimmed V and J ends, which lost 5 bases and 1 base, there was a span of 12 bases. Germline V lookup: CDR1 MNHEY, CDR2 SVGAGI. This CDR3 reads CASSRGGKAKNIQYF. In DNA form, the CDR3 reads TGTGCCAGCAGTAGAGGCGGGAAGGCCAAAAACATTCAGTACTTC.

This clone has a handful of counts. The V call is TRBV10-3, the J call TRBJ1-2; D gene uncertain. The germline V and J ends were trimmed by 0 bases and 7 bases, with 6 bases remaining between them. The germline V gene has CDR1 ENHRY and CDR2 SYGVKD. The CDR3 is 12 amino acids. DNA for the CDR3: TGTGCCATCAGTGAGTCCGGGTCTGGCTACACCTTC. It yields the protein CAISESGSGYTF.

The CDR3, as DNA: TGTGCCAGCAGCGTAGAGGGCAGGGGGAGCACTGAAGCTTTCTTT. This translates into CASSVEGRGSTEAFF. The chain links TRBV9 to TRBJ1-1; 7 bases match TRBD1. Germline CDR1 and CDR2: SGDLS and YYNGEE. The ends lost 0 bases at V and 4 bases at J; junction bases unmatched: 6. CDR3 length equals 15 residues.

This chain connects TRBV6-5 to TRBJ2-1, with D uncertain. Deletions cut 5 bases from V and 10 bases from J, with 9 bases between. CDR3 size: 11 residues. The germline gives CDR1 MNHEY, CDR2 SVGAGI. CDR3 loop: CASSPVSEQFF. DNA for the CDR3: TGTGCCAGCAGTCCGGTATCGGAGCAGTTCTTC.

CDR3 loop: CASSQVSVALEGYTF. The CDR3, as DNA: TGCGCCAGCAGCCAAGTCTCAGTCGCTTTGGAGGGCTACACCTTC. The chain recombines TRBV4-1 with TRBJ1-2; D is unresolved. The germline V and J ends were trimmed by 1 base and 8 bases, with 17 bases remaining between them. The CDR3 contains 15 residues. In germline, CDR1 is MGHRA, CDR2 YSYEKL.

The chain's CDR3 is CASSLVSGSEEQYF. The CDR3 nucleotides read TGCGCCAGCAGCTTAGTAAGCGGGAGTGAAGAGCAGTACTTC. The V and J genes are TRBV5-1 and TRBJ2-7; 8 bases agree with TRBD2. CDR3 length equals 14 residues. V dropped 2 bases and J dropped 7; count of bases not matched to a gene: 8. Germline V gene sequence: CDR1 SGHRS, CDR2 YFSETQ. The variable domain in full, with the rest retrieved from reference TRBV5-1 and TRBJ2-7, is KAGVTQTPRYLIKTRGQQVTLSCSPISGHRSVSWYQQTPGQGLQFLFEYFSETQRNKGNFPGRFSGRQFSNSRSEMNVSTLELGDSALYLCASSLVSGSEEQYFGPGTRLTVT.

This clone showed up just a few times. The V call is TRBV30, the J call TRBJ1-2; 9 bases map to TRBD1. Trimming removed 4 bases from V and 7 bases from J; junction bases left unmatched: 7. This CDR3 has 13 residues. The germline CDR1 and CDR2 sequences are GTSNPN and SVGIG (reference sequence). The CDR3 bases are TGTGCCTGGACGGGACAGGGCGGGTCTGGCTACACCTTC. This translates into CAWTGQGGSGYTF. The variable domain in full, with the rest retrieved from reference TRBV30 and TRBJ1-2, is SQTIHQWPATLVQPVGSPLSLECTVEGTSNPNLYWYRQAAGRGLQLLFYSVGIGQISSEVPQNLSASRPQDRQFILSSKKLLLSDSGFYLCAWTGQGGSGYTFGSGTRLTVV.

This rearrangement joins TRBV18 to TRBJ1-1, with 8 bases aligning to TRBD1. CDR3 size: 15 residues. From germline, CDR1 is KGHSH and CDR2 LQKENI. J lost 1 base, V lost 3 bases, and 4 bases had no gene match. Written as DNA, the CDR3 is TGTGCCAGCTCACCTAAAGGACAGGGGAACACTGAAGCTTTCTTT. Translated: CASSPKGQGNTEAFF.

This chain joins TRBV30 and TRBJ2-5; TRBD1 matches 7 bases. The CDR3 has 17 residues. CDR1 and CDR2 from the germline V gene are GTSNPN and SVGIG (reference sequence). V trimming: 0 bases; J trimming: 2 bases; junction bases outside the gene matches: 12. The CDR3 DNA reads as TGTGCCTGGAGTGTACCGAACTGGCAGGGGGATCAAGAGACCCAGTACTTC. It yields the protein CAWSVPNWQGDQETQYF.

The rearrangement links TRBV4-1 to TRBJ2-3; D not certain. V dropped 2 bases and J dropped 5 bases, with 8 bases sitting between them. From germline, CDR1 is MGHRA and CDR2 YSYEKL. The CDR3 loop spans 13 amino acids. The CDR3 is CASSQLGQDTQYF. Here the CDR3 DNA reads TGCGCCAGCAGCCAACTTGGGCAAGATACGCAGTATTTT.

The chain's CDR3 is CAWSFDRGDQPQHF. The CDR3 nucleotides are TGTGCCTGGAGTTTCGACAGGGGTGACCAGCCCCAGCATTTT. The rearrangement links TRBV30 to TRBJ1-5, with TRBD1 identical over 8 bases. The CDR3 has 14 residues. Trimming removed 2 bases from V and 7 bases from J; junction bases left unmatched: 7. Germline V gives CDR1 GTSNPN, CDR2 SVGIG (reference sequence).

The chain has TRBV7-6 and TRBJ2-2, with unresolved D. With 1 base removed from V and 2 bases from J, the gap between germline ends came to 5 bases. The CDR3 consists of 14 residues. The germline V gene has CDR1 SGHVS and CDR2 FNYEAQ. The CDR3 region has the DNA TGTGCCAGCAGCTTAGTCTCTAACACCGGGGAGCTGTTTTTT. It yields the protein CASSLVSNTGELFF.

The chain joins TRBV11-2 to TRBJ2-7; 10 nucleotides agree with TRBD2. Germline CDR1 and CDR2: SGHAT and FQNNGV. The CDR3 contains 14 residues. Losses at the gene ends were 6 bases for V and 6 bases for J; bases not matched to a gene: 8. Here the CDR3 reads CASRSSGSGSEQYF. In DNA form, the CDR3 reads TGTGCCAGCAGGTCTAGCGGGAGTGGTAGCGAGCAGTACTTC.

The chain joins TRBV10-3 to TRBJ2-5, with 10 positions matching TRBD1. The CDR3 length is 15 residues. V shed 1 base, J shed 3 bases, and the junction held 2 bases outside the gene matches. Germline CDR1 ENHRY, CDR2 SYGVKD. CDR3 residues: CAISEFGQGEETQYF. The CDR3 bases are TGTGCCATCAGTGAGTTCGGACAGGGGGAAGAGACCCAGTACTTC.

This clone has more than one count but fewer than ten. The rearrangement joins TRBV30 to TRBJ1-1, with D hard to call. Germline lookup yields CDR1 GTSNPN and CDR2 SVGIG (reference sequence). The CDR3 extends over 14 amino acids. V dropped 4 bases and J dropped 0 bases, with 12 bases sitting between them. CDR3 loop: CAWTGGKLNTEAFF. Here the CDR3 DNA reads TGTGCCTGGACTGGTGGCAAATTGAACACTGAAGCTTTCTTT.

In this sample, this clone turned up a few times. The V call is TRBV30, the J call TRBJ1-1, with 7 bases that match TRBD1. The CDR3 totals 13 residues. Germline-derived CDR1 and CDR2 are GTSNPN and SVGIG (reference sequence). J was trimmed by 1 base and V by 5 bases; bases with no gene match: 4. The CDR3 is CAWERQGNTEAFF. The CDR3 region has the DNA TGTGCCTGGGAAAGACAGGGGAACACTGAAGCTTTCTTT.

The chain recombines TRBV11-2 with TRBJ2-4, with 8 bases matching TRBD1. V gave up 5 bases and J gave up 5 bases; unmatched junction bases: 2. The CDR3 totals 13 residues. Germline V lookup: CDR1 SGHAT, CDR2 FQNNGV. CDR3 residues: CASSPGQENIQYF. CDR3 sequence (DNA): TGTGCCAGCAGCCCGGGACAGGAAAACATTCAGTACTTC.

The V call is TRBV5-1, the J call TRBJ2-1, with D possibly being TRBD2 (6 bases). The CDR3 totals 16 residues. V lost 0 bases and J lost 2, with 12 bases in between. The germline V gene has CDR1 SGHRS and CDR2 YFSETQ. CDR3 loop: CASSLESGGTYNEQFF. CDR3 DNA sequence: TGCGCCAGCAGCTTGGAATCCGGGGGAACCTACAATGAGCAGTTCTTC.

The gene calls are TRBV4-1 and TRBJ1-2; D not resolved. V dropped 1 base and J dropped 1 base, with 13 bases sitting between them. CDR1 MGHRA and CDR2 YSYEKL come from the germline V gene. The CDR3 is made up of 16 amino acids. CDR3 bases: TGCGCCAGCAGCCAAGCGCATGGGCGTAATAACTATGGCTACACCTTC. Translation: CASSQAHGRNNYGYTF.

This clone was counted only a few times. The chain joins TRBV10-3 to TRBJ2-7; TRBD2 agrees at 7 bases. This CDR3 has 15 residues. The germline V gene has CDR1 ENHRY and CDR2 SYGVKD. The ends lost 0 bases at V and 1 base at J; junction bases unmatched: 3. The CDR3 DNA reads TGTGCCATCAGTGAGTCCACGGGAGGATCCTACGAGCAGTACTTC. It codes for CAISESTGGSYEQYF.

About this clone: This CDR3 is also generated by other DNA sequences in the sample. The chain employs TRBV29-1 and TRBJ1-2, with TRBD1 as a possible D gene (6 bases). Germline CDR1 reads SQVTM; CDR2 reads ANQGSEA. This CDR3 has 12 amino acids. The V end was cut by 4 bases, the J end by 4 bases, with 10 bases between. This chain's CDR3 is CSVGGQLYGYTF. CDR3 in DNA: TGCAGCGTTGGAGGACAGCTCTATGGCTACACCTTC. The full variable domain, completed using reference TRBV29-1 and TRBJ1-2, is SAVISQKPSRDICQRGTSLTIQCQVDSQVTMMFWYRQQPGQSLTLIATANQGSEATYESGFVIDKFPISRPNLTFSTLTVSNMSPEDSSIYLCSVGGQLYGYTFGSGTRLTVV.

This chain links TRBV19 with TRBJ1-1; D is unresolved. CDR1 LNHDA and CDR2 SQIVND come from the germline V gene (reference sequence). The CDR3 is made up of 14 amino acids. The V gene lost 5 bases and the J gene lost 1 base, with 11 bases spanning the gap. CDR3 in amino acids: CASSLDSWNTEAFF. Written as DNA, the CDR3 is TGTGCCAGTAGTCTGGACTCCTGGAACACTGAAGCTTTCTTT.

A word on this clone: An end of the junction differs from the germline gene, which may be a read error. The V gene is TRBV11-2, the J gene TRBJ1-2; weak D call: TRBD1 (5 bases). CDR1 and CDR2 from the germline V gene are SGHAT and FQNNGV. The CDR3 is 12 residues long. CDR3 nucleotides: TGTGCCAGCAGCTTAGATCAGGAGACAGCTTACTTC. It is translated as CASSLDQETAYF.